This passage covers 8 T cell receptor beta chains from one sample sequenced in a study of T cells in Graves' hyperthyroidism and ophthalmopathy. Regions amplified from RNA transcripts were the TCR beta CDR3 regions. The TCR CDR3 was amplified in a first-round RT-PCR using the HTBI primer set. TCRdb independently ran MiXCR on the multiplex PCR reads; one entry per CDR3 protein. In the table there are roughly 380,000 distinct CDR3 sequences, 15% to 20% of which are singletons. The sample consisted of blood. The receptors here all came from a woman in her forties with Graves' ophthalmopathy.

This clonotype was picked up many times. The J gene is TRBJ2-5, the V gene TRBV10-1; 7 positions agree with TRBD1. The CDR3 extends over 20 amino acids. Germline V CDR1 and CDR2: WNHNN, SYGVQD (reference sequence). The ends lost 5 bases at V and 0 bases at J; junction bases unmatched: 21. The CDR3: CASSSSGGAGGAVDQETQYF. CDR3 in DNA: TGCGCCAGCAGTTCCTCCGGTGGGGCAGGGGGTGCCGTAGACCAAGAGACCCAGTACTTC.

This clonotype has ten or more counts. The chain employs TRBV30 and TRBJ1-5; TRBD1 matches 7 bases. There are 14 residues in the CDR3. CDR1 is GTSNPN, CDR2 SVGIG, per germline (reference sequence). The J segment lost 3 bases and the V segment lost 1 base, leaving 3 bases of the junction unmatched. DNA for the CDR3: TGTGCCTGGAGTGGGGACAGAGACAATCAGCCCCAGCATTTT. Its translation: CAWSGDRDNQPQHF.

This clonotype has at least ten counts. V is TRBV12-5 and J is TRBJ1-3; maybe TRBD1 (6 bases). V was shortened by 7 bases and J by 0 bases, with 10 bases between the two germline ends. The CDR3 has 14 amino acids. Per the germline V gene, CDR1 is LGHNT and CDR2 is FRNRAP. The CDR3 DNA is TGTGCTAGTGCCTCAGGGGACTCTGGAAACACCATATATTTT. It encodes CASASGDSGNTIYF.

Here the CDR3 reads CASSQGPLGEQYF. The DNA for the CDR3 is TGTGCCAGCAGTCAAGGACCGTTGGGCGAGCAGTACTTC. V and J are TRBV12-3 or TRBV12-4 and TRBJ2-7; D is unresolved. V lost 5 bases to trimming and J lost 6 bases, with 14 bases between them. The CDR3 runs to 13 residues.

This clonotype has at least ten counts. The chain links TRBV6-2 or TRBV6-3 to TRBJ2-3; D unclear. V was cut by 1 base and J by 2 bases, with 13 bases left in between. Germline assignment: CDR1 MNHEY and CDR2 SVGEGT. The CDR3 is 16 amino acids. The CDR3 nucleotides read TGTGCCAGCAGTTACTACGGTCGGCAGCACACAGATACGCAGTATTTT. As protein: CASSYYGRQHTDTQYF.

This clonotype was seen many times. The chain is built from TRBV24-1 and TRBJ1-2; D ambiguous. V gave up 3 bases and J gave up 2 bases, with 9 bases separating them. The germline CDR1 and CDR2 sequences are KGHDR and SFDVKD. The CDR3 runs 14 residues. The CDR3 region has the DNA TGTGCCACCAGTGATGGAGGACGCAACTATGGCTACACCTTC. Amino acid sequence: CATSDGGRNYGYTF.

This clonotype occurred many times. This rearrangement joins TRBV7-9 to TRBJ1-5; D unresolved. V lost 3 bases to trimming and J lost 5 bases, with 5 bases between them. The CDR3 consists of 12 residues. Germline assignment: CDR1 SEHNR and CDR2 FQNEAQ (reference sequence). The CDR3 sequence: CASSFSYQPQHF. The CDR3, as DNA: TGTGCCAGCAGCTTCTCATATCAGCCCCAGCATTTT.

The CDR3 region has the DNA TGTGCCAGCAGCCAAGAAGGTCTCCTTTCCTACGAGCAGTACTTC. The encoded protein is CASSQEGLLSYEQYF. V usage is TRBV28 and J usage is TRBJ2-7, with no clear D. Trimming cost V 6 bases and J 1 base, with 16 bases left between them. The CDR3 has 15 amino acids. Germline V gene lookup returns CDR1 MDHEN and CDR2 SYDVKM.